This T cell receptor (beta chain) was captured in a study of T cell repertoires and leukemia-associated antigens. Study-wide context: Samples yielded roughly 3.3 to 5.0 million effective reads each, approximately 15 million overall.

Study-level findings and limits: No direct test of specificity or function was done for expanded clones. V, J, VDJ and CDR3 counts did not differ significantly among groups.

Before use, CD3+ T cells rested overnight in serum-free medium. This clonotype was picked up many times. Its antigen remains unknown. The CDR3 spans 14 residues. Trimming pared 0 bases from V and 5 bases from J, leaving 9 bases between. CDR1 and CDR2 (germline): SGHDT, YYEEEE. Via MiXCR, TCRdb re-called the 5' RACE reads, giving one row per CDR3 protein. This sample yields roughly 12,000 distinct CDR3 sequences, of which just over 40% are seen a single time; 30% to 40% belongs to the top ten. This TCR was recovered from a female donor in good health. The chain uses TRBV5-6 and TRBJ1-5; D gene uncertain. The sample comprised CD3+ T cells sorted from blood and cultured. In DNA, the CDR3 is TGTGCCAGCAGCTTGGGACTCCAAGATCAGCCCCAGCATTTT. It encodes CASSLGLQDQPQHF.